This T cell receptor (beta chain) derives from a study of T-cell reconstitution after alpha-beta-depleted transplantation in children. This sample's TCRbeta library carried unique molecular identifier barcodes. TCRdb redid the calling of the PCR reads with MiXCR, one entry per CDR3 protein. Altogether about 610,000 distinct CDR3 sequences are present, 10% to 13% being singletons, with the ten largest covering approximately 4.1%. There are a few counts of this clonotype. CDR3 length equals 14 residues. CDR1 SNHLY and CDR2 FYNNEI come from the germline V gene. V trimming: 6 bases; J trimming: 3 bases; junction bases outside the gene matches: 8.

The chain recombines TRBV2 with TRBJ2-7, with 7 bases aligning to TRBD2. The sequence was obtained from a human donor who donated a stem cell graft to a child with acute myeloid leukemia. The material was PBMCs from the stem cell graft donor, obtained from the stem cell graft. The CDR3 coding sequence is TGTGCCAGCAGCTCAGTAGCGGGTCTCTACGAGCAGTACTTC. Its translation: CASSSVAGLYEQYF.